The sequence of this T cell receptor beta chain was determined in a study of OX40 agonist ivuxolimab in advanced cancers. The study's findings and limits: At 0.1 to 3.0 mg/kg and by week 6, CD4+ and CD8+ T cells in the blood had expanded clonally. Clonal expansion among partial responders at 0.1-3.0 mg/kg ranked near the lowest. Normalized T-cell clonal expansion was also low in some nonresponders.

On cycle 4 day 1 and cycle 7 day 1, as well as at baseline, blood was sampled. Sequenced by immunoSEQ multiplex PCR; TCRdb stores in-frame clones only, minus some. The sample consists of about 140,000 clones, about 92% of them appearing once. J lost 14 bases, V lost 6 bases, and 16 bases had no gene match. This CDR3 has 15 amino acids. CDR1 MNHNS and CDR2 SASEGT come from the germline V gene. For this clone: The antigen is undetermined.

The sequence derives from an adult with an advanced solid tumor such as melanoma, head and neck, liver or kidney cancer. The sample was CD4+ or CD8+ T cells sorted from blood, taken in a trial of the OX40 agonist ivuxolimab. The chain has TRBV6-1 and TRBJ1-6; 7 bases map to TRBD1. The CDR3 DNA is TGTGCCAGCAGCCTCAGACAGGGCCTCCCATCGGCCCTCCACTTT. Translating it yields CASSLRQGLPSALHF.